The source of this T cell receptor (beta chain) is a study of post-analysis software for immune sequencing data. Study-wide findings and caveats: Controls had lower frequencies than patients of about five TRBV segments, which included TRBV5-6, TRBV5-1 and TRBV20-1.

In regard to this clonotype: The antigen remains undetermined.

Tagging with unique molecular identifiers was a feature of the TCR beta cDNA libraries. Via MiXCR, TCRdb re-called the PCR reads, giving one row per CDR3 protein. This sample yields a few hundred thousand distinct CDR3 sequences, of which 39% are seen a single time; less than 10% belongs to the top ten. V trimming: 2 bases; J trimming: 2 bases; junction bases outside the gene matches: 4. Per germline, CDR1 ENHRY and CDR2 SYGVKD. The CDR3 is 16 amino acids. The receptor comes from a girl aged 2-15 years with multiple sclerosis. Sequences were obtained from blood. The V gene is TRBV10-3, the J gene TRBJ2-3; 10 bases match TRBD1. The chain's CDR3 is CAISEGGTGVTDTQYF. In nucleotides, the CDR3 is TGTGCCATCAGTGAGGGCGGGACAGGGGTCACAGATACGCAGTATTTT.